The 22 T cell receptor beta chains presented below share a single source sample, sequenced in a study of identifying expanded T cells in peripheral blood. Measured with immunoSEQ multiplex PCR; TCRdb has only the in-frame clones, and not every one. The table has 75,000 to 90,000 clones, around 90% seen once. The material sequenced was blood. These receptor sequences come from a person between 18 and 70 years old in good health.

The chain has TRBV30 and TRBJ2-3; tentative D call: TRBD1 (7 bases). Germline CDR1 GTSNPN, CDR2 SVGIG (reference sequence). The CDR3 is 13 amino acids. Trimming removed 5 bases from V and 3 bases from J, with 12 bases in between. CDR3 protein: CAWDREVTDTQYF. The CDR3 region has the DNA TGTGCCTGGGACAGGGAGGTGACAGATACGCAGTATTTT.

This clone showed up just once. The chain is built from TRBV5-4 and TRBJ1-2; 7 bases match TRBD1. The CDR3 consists of 14 residues. Germline V lookup: CDR1 SGHNT, CDR2 YYREEE (reference sequence). The V segment lost 1 base and the J segment 3 bases; nucleotides outside the gene matches: 3. CDR3 sequence: CASSLRQGHYGYTF. The CDR3 DNA follows: TGTGCCAGCAGCTTGAGACAGGGCCACTATGGCTACACCTTC. Looking up the rest from reference TRBV5-4 and TRBJ1-2 gives the full variable domain: ETGVTQSPTHLIKTRGQQVTLRCSSQSGHNTVSWYQQALGQGPQFIFQYYREEENGRGNFPPRFSGLQFPNYSSELNVNALELDDSALYLCASSLRQGHYGYTFGSGTRLTVV.

As DNA, the CDR3 is TGTGCCAGCAGCTTGGACAGGATGAACACTGAAGCTTTCTTT. Encoded protein: CASSLDRMNTEAFF. The rearrangement uses TRBV5-4 and TRBJ1-1, with a possible D match to TRBD1 (5 bases). This CDR3 contains 14 residues. The V and J ends lost 0 bases and 0 bases respectively, with 6 bases between them. Germline CDR1 is SGHNT and CDR2 is YYREEE (reference sequence). The entire variable domain, with the rest obtained from reference TRBV5-4 and TRBJ1-1, is as follows: ETGVTQSPTHLIKTRGQQVTLRCSSQSGHNTVSWYQQALGQGPQFIFQYYREEENGRGNFPPRFSGLQFPNYSSELNVNALELDDSALYLCASSLDRMNTEAFFGQGTRLTVV.

V usage is TRBV30 and J usage is TRBJ2-2, with TRBD1 matching over 7 bases. CDR3 length equals 16 residues. After removal of 0 bases from V and 4 bases from J, the junction contained 8 bases not matched to a gene. Germline V gene data show CDR1 as GTSNPN and CDR2 as SVGIG (reference sequence). The CDR3 here is CAWSVGRGLSTGELFF. The DNA for the CDR3 is TGTGCCTGGAGTGTTGGAAGGGGGCTGTCCACCGGGGAGCTGTTTTTT.

The rearrangement joins TRBV11-2 to TRBJ1-1, with D perhaps matching TRBD1 (5 bases). Trimming took 0 bases from V and 0 from J, leaving 20 bases between them. The CDR3 is 19 residues long. Germline-derived CDR1 and CDR2 are SGHAT and FQNNGV. CDR3 sequence (DNA): TGTGCCAGCAGCTTAGAATCGGGACCTCTAGGGCGCATGAACACTGAAGCTTTCTTT. Protein product: CASSLESGPLGRMNTEAFF.

V and J are TRBV15 and TRBJ2-1, with TRBD2 as a possible D gene (6 bases). CDR1 is LNHNV, CDR2 YYDKDF, per germline (reference sequence). The CDR3 extends over 15 amino acids. The V and J ends lost 4 bases and 7 bases respectively, with 17 bases between them. CDR3 in DNA: TGTGCCACCAGCACTCTACCAAATGGGGGGAATGAGCAGTTCTTC. Amino acids: CATSTLPNGGNEQFF.

CDR3 DNA: TGTGCCAGCAGTGAAGAGGGGGGGAATGAGCAGTTCTTC. It yields the protein CASSEEGGNEQFF. The chain has TRBV6-1 and TRBJ2-1; tentatively, D is TRBD2 (7 bases). The length of the CDR3 is 13 residues. Germline CDR1 reads MNHNS; CDR2 reads SASEGT. With 1 base removed from V and 7 bases from J, the gap between germline ends came to 8 bases.

The chain is built from TRBV19 and TRBJ1-4; a possible D gene is TRBD1 (5 bases). V was pared by 6 bases and J by 5 bases, with 16 bases between. CDR3 length: 15 residues. Germline CDR1 and CDR2: LNHDA and SQIVND (reference sequence). The chain's CDR3 is CASRTGTALNEKLFF. CDR3 in DNA: TGTGCCAGTAGAACCGGGACGGCCTTAAATGAAAAACTGTTTTTT. Full variable domain (remainder filled in from reference TRBV19 and TRBJ1-4): DGGITQSPKYLFRKEGQNVTLSCEQNLNHDAMYWYRQDPGQGLRLIYYSQIVNDFQKGDIAEGYSVSREKKESFPLTVTSAQKNPTAFYLCASRTGTALNEKLFFGSGTQLSVL.

The chain uses TRBV11-2 and TRBJ2-7, with no clear D. V was clipped by 1 base and J by 3 bases, with 4 bases between them. Germline loops: CDR1 SGHAT, CDR2 FQNNGV. This CDR3 has 12 residues. The CDR3 DNA is TGTGCCAGCAGCTTAGCCAGCTACGAGCAGTACTTC. As protein: CASSLASYEQYF.

This clone was observed once. The chain joins TRBV7-6 to TRBJ2-5; 7 bases line up with TRBD2. V lost 2 bases, J lost 1 base, and 7 bases stayed unmatched. The germline V gene encodes CDR1 SGHVS and CDR2 FNYEAQ. CDR3 length: 16 amino acids. The CDR3 reads CASSLSLGGGQETQYF. The CDR3, as DNA: TGTGCCAGCAGCTTAAGTTTGGGGGGGGGCCAAGAGACCCAGTACTTC. Using reference TRBV7-6 and TRBJ2-5 for the parts outside the CDR3, the full variable domain is GAGVSQSPRYKVTKRGQDVALRCDPISGHVSLYWYRQALGQGPEFLTYFNYEAQQDKSGLPNDRFSAERPEGSISTLTIQRTEQRDSAMYRCASSLSLGGGQETQYFGPGTRLLVL.

The chain recombines TRBV7-9 with TRBJ1-1; no firm D call. V lost 5 bases, J lost 1 base, and 8 bases lay in between. Germline V lookup: CDR1 SEHNR, CDR2 FQNEAQ (reference sequence). CDR3 length: 13 residues. Here the CDR3 DNA reads TGTGCCAGCAGCCATGGCACGAACACTGAAGCTTTCTTT. Protein sequence: CASSHGTNTEAFF.

This clone was found once. The rearrangement uses TRBV18 and TRBJ1-1; D not resolved. Germline V gene data show CDR1 as KGHSH and CDR2 as LQKENI. The CDR3 runs to 16 residues. Trimming took off 5 bases at V and 0 bases at J, with 16 bases between the two ends. The CDR3 DNA follows: TGTGCCAGCTCAAGTGGCACAGTCCACATGAACACTGAAGCTTTCTTT. Its translation is CASSSGTVHMNTEAFF.

V usage is TRBV19 and J usage is TRBJ2-7, with D possibly TRBD1 on 6 matching bases. This CDR3 spans 14 amino acids. V was shortened by 5 bases and J by 9 bases, with 20 bases between the two germline ends. The germline V gene has CDR1 LNHDA and CDR2 SQIVND (reference sequence). CDR3 sequence: CASSGRDTGDGQYF. CDR3 DNA sequence: TGTGCCAGTAGTGGACGGGACACAGGAGATGGGCAGTACTTC.

This chain uses TRBV6-6 with TRBJ2-6; D may be TRBD1 (5 bases). The CDR3 contains 15 residues. V dropped 5 bases and J dropped 4 bases, with 12 bases sitting between them. CDR1 MNHNY and CDR2 SVGAGI come from the germline V gene (reference sequence). The CDR3 spells CASSSQGFGANVLTF. In DNA, the CDR3 is TGTGCCAGCAGTAGCCAGGGTTTCGGGGCCAACGTCCTGACTTTC.

The chain recombines TRBV6-4 with TRBJ1-1; D gene unclear. The CDR3 has 13 amino acids. Germline CDR1 MRHNA, CDR2 SNTAGT. V was clipped by 3 bases and J by 1 base, with 6 bases between them. CDR3 protein: CASSEARNTEAFF. The CDR3 DNA reads TGTGCCAGCAGTGAGGCACGGAACACTGAAGCTTTCTTT.

The genes are TRBV5-4 and TRBJ1-2; D might be TRBD1 (5 bases). Germline lookup yields CDR1 SGHNT and CDR2 YYREEE (reference sequence). The CDR3 loop spans 14 amino acids. V lost 2 bases and J 1 base, leaving 9 bases between the germline ends. The CDR3 DNA sequence: TGTGCCAGCAGCTTAGACAGAATTAACTATGGCTACACCTTC. It yields the protein CASSLDRINYGYTF.

This clone was counted a few times. The V and J genes are TRBV7-9 and TRBJ2-1; D tentatively reads TRBD1 or TRBD2 (5 bases each). The CDR3 has 13 residues. Looked up from germline, CDR1 is SEHNR and CDR2 is FQNEAQ (reference sequence). V lost 1 base, J lost 8 bases, and 9 bases lay in between. The DNA for the CDR3 is TGTGCCAGCAGCTTAGAGAGGGGAGATGAGCAGTTCTTC. Protein product: CASSLERGDEQFF.

This clone has only one observation. This rearrangement joins TRBV7-2 to TRBJ2-5; D ambiguous. Germline lookup yields CDR1 SGHTA and CDR2 FQGNSA. This CDR3 is 14 amino acids long. V was shortened by 0 bases and J by 0 bases, with 5 bases between the two germline ends. CDR3 loop: CASSLAGYQETQYF. The CDR3 DNA is TGTGCCAGCAGCTTAGCGGGGTACCAAGAGACCCAGTACTTC.

The chain carries TRBV29-1 and TRBJ1-1; tentatively, D is TRBD1 (5 bases). CDR3 size: 12 residues. CDR1 SQVTM and CDR2 ANQGSEA come from the germline V gene. Deletions cut 8 bases from V and 1 base from J, with 11 bases between. The CDR3 region is CSSSRGNTEAFF. In DNA form, the CDR3 reads TGCAGCTCCTCGAGGGGGAACACTGAAGCTTTCTTT.

This clone showed up just once. The CDR3 reads CASSPPGLAGGRGDEQYF. The CDR3 DNA follows: TGTGCCAGCTCACCACCGGGACTAGCGGGAGGGCGAGGGGACGAGCAGTACTTC. The chain joins TRBV18 to TRBJ2-7, with 16 positions matching TRBD2. Germline V gives CDR1 KGHSH, CDR2 LQKENI. V shed 0 bases and J 5 bases; nucleotides not matched to a gene: 7. The CDR3 length is 18 residues.

This chain uses TRBV14 with TRBJ1-3, with D tentatively TRBD1 (5 bases). The CDR3 extends over 14 amino acids. Germline assignment: CDR1 SGHDN and CDR2 FVKESK. V was shortened by 3 bases and J by 1 base, with 7 bases between the two germline ends. The CDR3 spells CASSHSGSGNTIYF. The CDR3 DNA is TGTGCCAGCAGCCACTCAGGGTCTGGAAACACCATATATTTT.

V is TRBV5-1 and J is TRBJ1-4, with 8 nucleotides matching TRBD1. J gave up 4 bases and V 3 bases, and 8 bases lay outside the gene matches. Looked up from germline, CDR1 is SGHRS and CDR2 is YFSETQ. The CDR3 length is 16 residues. The CDR3 DNA reads TGCGCCAGCAGCTCTAACACAGGGGGGTTTAATGAAAAACTGTTTTTT. It is translated as CASSSNTGGFNEKLFF.